This T cell receptor (beta chain) appears in the sequencing data of a study of blood T cell repertoires in COVID-19. About the research overall: Sources were T cells, B-cell-depleted T cells, or PBMCs; the material itself was cDNA or gDNA.

Germline V gene data show CDR1 as GTSNPN and CDR2 as SVGIG (reference sequence). CDR3 length: 13 amino acids. Trimming removed 7 bases from V and 2 bases from J; junction bases left unmatched: 6. Here immunoSEQ multiplex PCR was the method, and the copy in TCRdb shows in-frame clones only, minus some. This table has about 130,000 clones, more than 85% appearing once. Sequencing was carried out using peripheral blood. This receptor was taken from a man in his fifties with active or convalescent COVID-19. This sequence joins TRBV30 and TRBJ1-1; the match to TRBD1 covers 8 bases. The CDR3 region is CASGQGKNTEAFF. In DNA form, the CDR3 reads TGTGCCTCTGGACAGGGCAAAAACACTGAAGCTTTCTTT. Using reference TRBV30 and TRBJ1-1 for the parts outside the CDR3, the full variable domain is SQTIHQWPATLVQPVGSPLSLECTVEGTSNPNLYWYRQAAGRGLQLLFYSVGIGQISSEVPQNLSASRPQDRQFILSSKKLLLSDSGFYLCASGQGKNTEAFFGQGTRLTVV.